This T cell receptor beta chain appears in the sequencing data of a study of sequential checkpoint blockade in melanoma. There are 14 residues in the CDR3. From germline, CDR1 is SGHKS and CDR2 YYEKEE (reference sequence). Losses at the gene ends were 4 bases for V and 5 bases for J; bases not matched to a gene: 8. Treatment specified: randomized to nivolumab then ipilimumab (arm A) or the reverse (arm B). Live CD3+CD8+ CD19− CD56− cells were sorted from PBMCs. Sequencing used immunoSEQ multiplex PCR; TCRdb keeps in-frame clones, though not all of them. The sample contains 35,000 to 40,000 clones, roughly 88% of which appear only once.

This receptor was obtained from a human donor with melanoma. V usage is TRBV5-5 and J usage is TRBJ2-7; 8 positions match TRBD1. Sequencing was performed on CD8+ T cells sorted from blood (inferred from file names), taken from a patient given nivolumab and ipilimumab in sequence. CDR3 nucleotides: TGTGCCAGCAGCCTTGAACCCAGGGGGCACGAGCAGTACTTC. As protein: CASSLEPRGHEQYF.